This entry describes one T cell receptor (beta chain). The source of the sample is a study of blood T cell repertoires in COVID-19. The protocol was immunoSEQ multiplex PCR, while the TCRdb copy is restricted to in-frame clones and leaves out a portion. Altogether 95,000 to 100,000 clones are present, 91% being singletons, with the ten largest covering roughly 17%. Losses at the gene ends were 3 bases for V and 5 bases for J; bases not matched to a gene: 2. The CDR3 is 15 amino acids. The germline V gene has CDR1 SGHRS and CDR2 YFSETQ. Material: peripheral blood. The chain joins TRBV5-1 to TRBJ2-3; 14 bases match TRBD2. This clonotype was obtained from a man aged 50 to 60 with acute or convalescent COVID-19. CDR3 sequence reads: CASSSGTSGGDTQYF. The DNA of the CDR3 is TGCGCCAGCAGCTCCGGGACTAGCGGGGGAGATACGCAGTATTTT.